Below, 8 T cell receptor beta chains from the same sample are listed, as sequenced in a study of shared clonotypes between healthy human individuals. CD45RO-negative, CCR7-selected cells formed the naive CD8 fraction, which excluded terminally differentiated effector memory CD45RA+ cells. Data came from immunoSEQ multiplex PCR; TCRdb stores just in-frame clones and leaves some out. The data contain roughly 2,000,000 clones, roughly 94% of them seen just once; the ten biggest clones take up 1.2%. The sample comprised naive CD8+ T cells sorted from blood. These receptors came from a man aged 18 to 29 in good health.

This clone appeared a single time. CDR3 DNA sequence: TGTGCCAGCAGTTTAGGTGGGGGGACCGGGGAGCTGTTTTTT. This encodes CASSLGGGTGELFF. The chain links TRBV28 to TRBJ2-2, with D possibly matching TRBD2 (6 bases). This CDR3 is 14 amino acids long. Germline V gene sequence: CDR1 MDHEN, CDR2 SYDVKM. V dropped 2 bases and J dropped 5 bases, with 9 bases sitting between them.

This chain uses TRBV5-6 with TRBJ1-2; 7 nucleotides match TRBD1. The germline CDR1 and CDR2 sequences are SGHDT and YYEEEE. The V segment lost 0 bases and the J segment 3 bases; nucleotides outside the gene matches: 5. The CDR3 is 15 residues long. CDR3 residues: CASSLGGGYDYGYTF. The DNA of the CDR3 is TGTGCCAGCAGCTTGGGAGGGGGCTATGACTATGGCTACACCTTC.

The chain recombines TRBV27 with TRBJ1-1, with no clear D. Looked up from germline, CDR1 is MNHEY and CDR2 is SMNVEV (reference sequence). The V end was cut by 4 bases, the J end by 4 bases, with 10 bases between. The CDR3 extends over 13 amino acids. In nucleotides, the CDR3 is TGTGCCAGCAGTTCGGCCATGGGCACTGAAGCTTTCTTT. It yields the protein CASSSAMGTEAFF.

As concerns this clone: The sample contains more than one DNA sequence encoding this CDR3. V usage is TRBV27 and J usage is TRBJ2-2, with 8 bases aligning to TRBD1. From germline, CDR1 is MNHEY and CDR2 SMNVEV (reference sequence). The CDR3 is 15 residues long. With 3 bases clipped from V and 4 bases from J, the junction kept 4 bases outside the gene matches. The CDR3 loop reads CASSFGQGSTGELFF. CDR3 coding DNA: TGTGCCAGCAGTTTCGGACAGGGATCCACCGGGGAGCTGTTTTTT.

The V gene is TRBV7-8, the J gene TRBJ2-7; TRBD2 matches at 8 bases. The V gene's germline CDR1 is SGHVS and CDR2 FQNEAQ. The CDR3 extends over 13 amino acids. The trim removed 8 bases at V and 6 bases at J, leaving 9 bases unmatched. The CDR3 loop is CASRGSGSLEQYF. CDR3 nucleotides: TGTGCCAGCCGTGGGAGCGGGAGCCTCGAGCAGTACTTC.

This clone was seen just once. This chain connects TRBV25-1 to TRBJ2-2, with a weak D call TRBD1 (6 bases). The CDR3 length is 14 residues. The V end was cut by 4 bases, the J end by 10 bases, with 16 bases between. Germline lookup yields CDR1 MGHDK and CDR2 SYGVNS. The CDR3 spells CASSGVPGAVELFF. Written as DNA, the CDR3 is TGTGCCAGCAGTGGGGTTCCAGGGGCCGTGGAGCTGTTTTTT.

The chain carries TRBV5-6 and TRBJ1-2, with D uncertain. The CDR3 sequence is 12 residues long. Germline-derived CDR1 and CDR2 are SGHDT and YYEEEE. Trimming left V 4 bases short and J 1 base short, with 5 bases between. CDR3 bases: TGTGCCAGCAGCCGGGGTAACTATGGCTACACCTTC. This gives the protein CASSRGNYGYTF.

The rearrangement joins TRBV27 to TRBJ2-7, with D possibly called TRBD1 or TRBD2 (5 bases each). CDR3 length: 15 amino acids. Per germline, CDR1 MNHEY and CDR2 SMNVEV (reference sequence). The V end lost 5 bases, the J end lost 3 bases, and 17 bases lay between the germline ends. The CDR3 sequence: CASSPAGTRFYEQYF. The CDR3 DNA sequence: TGTGCCAGCAGTCCAGCCGGGACCCGATTCTACGAGCAGTACTTC.